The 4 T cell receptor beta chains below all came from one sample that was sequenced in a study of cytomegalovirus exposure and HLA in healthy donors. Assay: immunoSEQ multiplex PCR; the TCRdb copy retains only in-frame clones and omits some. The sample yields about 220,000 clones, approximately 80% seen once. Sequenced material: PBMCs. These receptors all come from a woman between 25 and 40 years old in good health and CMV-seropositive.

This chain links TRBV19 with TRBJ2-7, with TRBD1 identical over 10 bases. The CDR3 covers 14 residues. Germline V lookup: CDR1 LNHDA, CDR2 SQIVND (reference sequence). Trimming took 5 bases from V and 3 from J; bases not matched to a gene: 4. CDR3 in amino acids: CASSVRDRGYEQYF. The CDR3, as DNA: TGTGCCAGTAGTGTGAGGGACAGGGGCTACGAGCAGTACTTC. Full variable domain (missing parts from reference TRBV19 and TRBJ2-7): DGGITQSPKYLFRKEGQNVTLSCEQNLNHDAMYWYRQDPGQGLRLIYYSQIVNDFQKGDIAEGYSVSREKKESFPLTVTSAQKNPTAFYLCASSVRDRGYEQYFGPGTRLTVT.

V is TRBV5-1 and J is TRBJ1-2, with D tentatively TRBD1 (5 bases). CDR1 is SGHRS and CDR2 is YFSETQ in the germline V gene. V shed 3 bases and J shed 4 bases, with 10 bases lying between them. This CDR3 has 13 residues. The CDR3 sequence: CASSSTGGYGYTF. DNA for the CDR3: TGCGCCAGCAGCTCAACAGGAGGCTATGGCTACACCTTC.

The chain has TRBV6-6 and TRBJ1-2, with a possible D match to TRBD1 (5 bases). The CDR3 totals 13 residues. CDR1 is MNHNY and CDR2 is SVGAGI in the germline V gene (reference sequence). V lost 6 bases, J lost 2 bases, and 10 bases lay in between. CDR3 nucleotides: TGTGCCAGCAGAGGGGATGAGAACTATGGCTACACCTTC. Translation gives CASRGDENYGYTF.

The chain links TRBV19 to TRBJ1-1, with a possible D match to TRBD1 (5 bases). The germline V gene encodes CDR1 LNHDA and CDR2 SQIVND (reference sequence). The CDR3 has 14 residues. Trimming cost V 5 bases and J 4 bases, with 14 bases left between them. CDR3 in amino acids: CASSSQGGTTEAFF. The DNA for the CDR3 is TGTGCCAGTAGTTCCCAGGGTGGGACCACTGAAGCTTTCTTT.